The rows below give T cell receptor beta chains drawn from one sample of a study of CD8 T cells in ankylosing spondylitis. TCRdb processed the 5' RACE reads anew with MiXCR; each CDR3 protein has one entry. The data contain around 250,000 distinct CDR3 sequences, approximately 30% of them seen just once; the ten biggest clones take up 4% to 5.5%. The specimen was blood, either unsorted or a sorted T cell fraction (not recorded which). Receptors were obtained from a male donor with ankylosing spondylitis or in good health (not recorded which). Each CDR3 is given with its conserved first and last residue. D genes are given only for firm matches. Not all rows give a size; the values are once, few, many and, for expanded clones, a class.

V	size	length	J	D	DNA	CDR3
TRBV7-3	once	15	TRBJ2-3	.	TGTGCCAGCAGCTCCCGATCCACGGGCGCAGATACGCAGTATTTT	CASSSRSTGADTQYF
TRBV12-3/TRBV12-4	.	14	TRBJ2-2	.	TGTGCCAGCAGTTTACAGGGCGGGACCGGGGAGCTGTTTTTT	CASSLQGGTGELFF
TRBV6-5	many	12	TRBJ2-3	.	TGTGCCAGCAGTTCACAGGGAGATACGCAGTATTTT	CASSSQGDTQYF
TRBV29-1	few	12	TRBJ1-5	.	TGCAGCGTTGGGACAGCCGGGCAGCCCCAGCATTTT	CSVGTAGQPQHF
TRBV7-9	few	12	TRBJ2-7	.	TGTGCCAGCAGCTCCTCGTGGGGTGAGCAGTACTTC	CASSSSWGEQYF
TRBV20-1	many	13	TRBJ2-3	TRBD1	TGCAGTGCTAGTTTACAGGGGACAGATACGCAGTATTTT	CSASLQGTDTQYF
TRBV27	many	13	TRBJ2-1	.	TGTGCCAGCAGTTTATCAAGTGACAATGAGCAGTTCTTC	CASSLSSDNEQFF
TRBV12-3/TRBV12-4	few	13	TRBJ2-3	.	TGTGCCAGCAGTCCCCGATTTTCAGATACGCAGTATTTT	CASSPRFSDTQYF
TRBV7-2	few	15	TRBJ2-7	TRBD2	TGTGCCAGCAGCGACCTAGCGGGGACCTCCTACGAGCAGTACTTC	CASSDLAGTSYEQYF
TRBV5-1	.	15	TRBJ1-1	.	TGCGCCAGCAGCTTGGGGTCCGACAGACACACTGAAGCTTTCTTT	CASSLGSDRHTEAFF
TRBV6-1	.	14	TRBJ2-1	TRBD1	TGTGCCAGCAGTCGGCGCGGGACAGGAGGTGAGCAGTTCTTC	CASSRRGTGGEQFF
TRBV27	.	14	TRBJ2-3	TRBD1	TGTGCCAGCGGAATACAGGGGGCTGGGGATACGCAGTATTTT	CASGIQGAGDTQYF
TRBV12-3/TRBV12-4	few	14	TRBJ1-1	.	TGTGCCAGCAGTTATGGACAGACGAACACTGAAGCTTTCTTT	CASSYGQTNTEAFF
TRBV5-1	.	14	TRBJ2-7	.	TGCGCCAGCAGTTATGAGACAGTCTCCTACGAGCAGTACTTC	CASSYETVSYEQYF
TRBV9	few	13	TRBJ2-3	.	TGTGCCAGCAGCGGCGGGGGCCCAGATACGCAGTATTTT	CASSGGGPDTQYF
TRBV20-1	.	11	TRBJ1-2	.	TGCAGTGCAGAGACCTTCTCTGGCTACACCTTC	CSAETFSGYTF
TRBV18	.	13	TRBJ1-2	TRBD1	TGTGCCAGCTCACCAGGACAGGGGTCTGGCTACACCTTC	CASSPGQGSGYTF
TRBV5-6	.	15	TRBJ2-1	TRBD2	TGTGCCAGCAGCCAAGGGACTAGCGGGTACAATGAGCAGTTCTTC	CASSQGTSGYNEQFF
TRBV12-3/TRBV12-4	.	14	TRBJ2-4	.	TGTGCCAGCAGTCTCGGACACCAGGGGAACATTCAGTACTTC	CASSLGHQGNIQYF
TRBV10-3	few	16	TRBJ2-1	TRBD2	TGTGCCATCAGAGCGACTAGCGGTAGCTCCTACAATGAGCAGTTCTTC	CAIRATSGSSYNEQFF
TRBV10-2	.	16	TRBJ2-1	TRBD2	TGCGCCAGCAGTGGGACTAGCGGGGGGGCTTCGAATGAGCAGTTCTTC	CASSGTSGGASNEQFF
TRBV4-2	.	13	TRBJ2-7	TRBD1	TGTGCCAGCAGCCTGGGACAGCAGGGCGAGCAGTACTTC	CASSLGQQGEQYF